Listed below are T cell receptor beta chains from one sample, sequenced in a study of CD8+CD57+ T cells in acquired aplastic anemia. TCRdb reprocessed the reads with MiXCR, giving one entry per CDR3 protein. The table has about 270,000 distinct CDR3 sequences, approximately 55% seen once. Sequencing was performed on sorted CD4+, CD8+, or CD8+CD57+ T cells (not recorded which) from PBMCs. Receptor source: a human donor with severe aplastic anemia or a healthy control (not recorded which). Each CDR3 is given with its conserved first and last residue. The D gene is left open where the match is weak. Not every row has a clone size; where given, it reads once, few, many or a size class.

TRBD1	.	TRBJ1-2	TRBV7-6	CASSLATGDYPGGYTF	TGTGCCAGCAGCTTAGCCACAGGGGACTACCCCGGGGGCTACACCTTC
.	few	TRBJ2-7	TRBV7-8	CASSLAGPTYEQYF	TGTGCCAGCAGCTTAGCAGGTCCCACCTACGAGCAGTACTTC
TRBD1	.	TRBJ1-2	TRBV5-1	CASSLWTGGQPYGYTF	TGCGCCAGCAGCCTATGGACAGGGGGCCAGCCCTATGGCTACACCTTC
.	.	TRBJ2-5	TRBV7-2	CASTPQPAGETQYF	TGTGCCAGCACCCCACAGCCCGCGGGGGAGACCCAGTACTTC
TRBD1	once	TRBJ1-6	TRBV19	CASNQGARSRSPLHF	TGTGCCAGTAACCAGGGGGCGAGGTCCCGGTCACCCCTCCACTTT
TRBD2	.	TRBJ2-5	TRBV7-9	CASSSTSPVETQYF	TGTGCCAGCAGCTCGACTAGCCCTGTAGAGACCCAGTACTTC
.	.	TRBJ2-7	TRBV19	CASSSRPGPYEQYF	TGTGCCAGTAGTTCCCGGCCAGGGCCCTACGAGCAGTACTTC
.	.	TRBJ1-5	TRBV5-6	CASSLWGINNQPQHF	TGTGCCAGCAGCTTGTGGGGTATCAACAATCAGCCCCAGCATTTT
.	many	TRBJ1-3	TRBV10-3	CAISESSGNTIYF	TGTGCCATCAGTGAGTCGTCGGGAAACACCATATATTTT
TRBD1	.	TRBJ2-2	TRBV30	CAWRIGTGYTGELFF	TGTGCCTGGAGGATCGGGACAGGGTACACCGGGGAGCTGTTTTTT
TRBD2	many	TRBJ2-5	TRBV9	CASSVLPAGSGGDQETQYF	TGTGCCAGCAGCGTACTTCCCGCGGGGAGCGGGGGAGACCAAGAGACCCAGTACTTC
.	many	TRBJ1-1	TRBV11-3	CASSSRDLNTEAFF	TGTGCCAGCAGCTCCCGGGACCTGAACACTGAAGCTTTCTTT
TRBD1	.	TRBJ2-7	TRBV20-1	CSASGTGGFEQYF	TGCAGTGCATCCGGGACAGGGGGGTTCGAGCAGTACTTC
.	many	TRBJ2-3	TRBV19	CASSIDRFTDTQYF	TGTGCCAGTAGTATAGATCGCTTCACAGATACGCAGTATTTT
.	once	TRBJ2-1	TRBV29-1	CSVPKTGWSGNEQFF	TGCAGCGTACCTAAGACGGGGTGGTCGGGCAATGAGCAGTTCTTC
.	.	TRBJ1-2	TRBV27	CASVGRDHGYTF	TGTGCCAGCGTGGGGCGAGACCATGGCTACACCTTC
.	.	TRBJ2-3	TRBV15	CATSRVVNTDTQYF	TGTGCCACCAGCAGAGTGGTTAACACAGATACGCAGTATTTT
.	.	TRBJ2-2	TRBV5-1	CASSYTGINFGELFF	TGCGCCAGCAGTTACACCGGGATCAACTTTGGGGAGCTGTTTTTT
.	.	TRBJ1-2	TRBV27	CASSLQANYGYTF	TGTGCCAGCAGTTTACAGGCGAACTATGGCTACACCTTC
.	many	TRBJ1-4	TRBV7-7	CASSPGLSGPGFPGKLFF	TGTGCTAGCAGCCCCGGACTATCAGGACCGGGGTTCCCAGGAAAACTGTTTTTT
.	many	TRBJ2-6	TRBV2	CASSQSSGANVLTF	TGTGCCAGCAGTCAAAGCTCTGGGGCCAACGTCCTGACTTTC
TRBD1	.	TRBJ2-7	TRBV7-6	CASSPGTGSHEQYF	TGTGCCAGCAGTCCCGGGACAGGGTCCCACGAGCAGTACTTC